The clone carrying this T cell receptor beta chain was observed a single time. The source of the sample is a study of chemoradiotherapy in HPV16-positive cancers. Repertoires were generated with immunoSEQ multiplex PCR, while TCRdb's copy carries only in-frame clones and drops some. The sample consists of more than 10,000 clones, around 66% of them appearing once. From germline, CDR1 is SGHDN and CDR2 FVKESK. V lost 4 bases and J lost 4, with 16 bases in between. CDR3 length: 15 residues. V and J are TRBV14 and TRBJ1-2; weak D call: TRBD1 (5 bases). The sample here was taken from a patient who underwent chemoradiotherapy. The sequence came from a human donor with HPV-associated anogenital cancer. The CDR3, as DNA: TGTGCCAGCAGCCCGAACCGCTTCGGGGGCTATGGCTACACCTTC. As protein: CASSPNRFGGYGYTF.